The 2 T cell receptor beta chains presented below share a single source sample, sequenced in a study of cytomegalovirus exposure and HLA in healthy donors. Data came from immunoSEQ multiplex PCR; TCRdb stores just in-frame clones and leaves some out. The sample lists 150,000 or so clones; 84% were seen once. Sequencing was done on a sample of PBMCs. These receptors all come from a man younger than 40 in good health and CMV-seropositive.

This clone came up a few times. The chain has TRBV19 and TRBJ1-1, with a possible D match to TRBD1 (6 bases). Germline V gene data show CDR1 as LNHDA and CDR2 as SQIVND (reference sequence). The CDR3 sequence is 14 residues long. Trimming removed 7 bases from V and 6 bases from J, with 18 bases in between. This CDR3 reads CASMFGTSISEAFF. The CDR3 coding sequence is TGTGCCAGTATGTTCGGGACATCGATATCTGAAGCTTTCTTT.

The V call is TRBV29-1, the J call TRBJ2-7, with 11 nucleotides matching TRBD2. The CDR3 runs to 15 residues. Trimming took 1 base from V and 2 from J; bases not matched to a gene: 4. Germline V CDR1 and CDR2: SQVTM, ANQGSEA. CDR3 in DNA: TGCAGCGTTGAAGTGGTAGCGGGAGGGACCTACGAGCAGTACTTC. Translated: CSVEVVAGGTYEQYF.